These 16 T cell receptor beta chains originate from one sample sequenced in a study of T cell responses to AZD1222 COVID-19 vaccine. Sequenced by immunoSEQ multiplex PCR; TCRdb stores in-frame clones only, minus some. The data show approximately 71,000 clones, about 88% seen once. This specimen consisted of peripheral blood, obtained on day 0 of AZD1222 vaccination. Source of these receptors: an adult in good health.

This chain links TRBV19 with TRBJ2-2; TRBD2 aligns across 12 bases. CDR1 LNHDA and CDR2 SQIVND come from the germline V gene (reference sequence). CDR3 size: 18 residues. V was pared by 1 base and J by 4 bases, with 7 bases of the junction left unmatched. This CDR3 is CASSIGLAGGPRTGELFF. CDR3 bases: TGTGCCAGTAGTATAGGGCTAGCGGGAGGGCCGCGCACCGGGGAGCTGTTTTTT.

The chain employs TRBV5-8 and TRBJ2-1, with 12 bases identical to TRBD1. The CDR3 has 17 amino acids. Germline V CDR1 and CDR2: SGHTS, YDEGEE. Trimming cost V 4 bases and J 7 bases; bases outside gene matches: 12. The CDR3 DNA sequence: TGTGCCAGCAGCGCGGGACAGGGGGCCACAATAGGTAATGAGCAGTTCTTC. Translated, it gives CASSAGQGATIGNEQFF.

The chain uses TRBV4-2 and TRBJ2-1; D ambiguous. V lost 0 bases, J lost 8 bases, and 8 bases lay in between. CDR3 size: 13 residues. Germline loops: CDR1 LGHNA, CDR2 YNFKEQ. CDR3 amino acids: CASSQEEWDEQFF. In nucleotides, the CDR3 is TGTGCCAGCAGCCAAGAAGAGTGGGATGAGCAGTTCTTC.

The genes are TRBV27 and TRBJ2-6, with D perhaps matching TRBD2 (6 bases). CDR1 and CDR2 (germline): MNHEY, SMNVEV (reference sequence). CDR3 length: 20 amino acids. V lost 6 bases to trimming and J lost 0 bases, with 24 bases between them. CDR3 loop: CASSPSRGGGPPSGANVLTF. The CDR3 nucleotides read TGTGCCAGCAGCCCCAGTCGTGGGGGAGGACCTCCCTCTGGGGCCAACGTCCTGACTTTC.

The sample holds one count of this clone. The rearrangement uses TRBV5-1 and TRBJ2-7, with D perhaps matching TRBD1 or TRBD2 (6 bases each). Trimming removed 0 bases from V and 2 bases from J, with 12 bases in between. CDR3 length: 15 amino acids. The germline V gene has CDR1 SGHRS and CDR2 YFSETQ. CDR3 in amino acids: CASSLAAGQAYEQYF. The CDR3 DNA is TGCGCCAGCAGCTTGGCCGCGGGACAAGCCTACGAGCAGTACTTC.

The rearrangement uses TRBV27 and TRBJ1-1; D is unresolved. Per the germline V gene, CDR1 is MNHEY and CDR2 is SMNVEV (reference sequence). The CDR3 loop spans 14 amino acids. Trimming shortened V by 3 bases and J by 6 bases, and 14 bases separated the two germline ends. The CDR3 region has the DNA TGTGCCAGCAGTTTGGGTTCGACAACACCTGAAGCTTTCTTT. Translation: CASSLGSTTPEAFF.

Concerning this clone itself: Other nucleotide sequences from this sample produce the same CDR3. This chain uses TRBV28 with TRBJ1-5; no firm D call. CDR1 and CDR2 (germline): MDHEN, SYDVKM. Trimming pared 3 bases from V and 0 bases from J, leaving 9 bases between. The CDR3 sequence is 15 residues long. The CDR3 loop reads CASSFSQRSNQPQHF. CDR3 nucleotide sequence: TGTGCCAGCAGTTTTTCCCAGCGTAGCAATCAGCCCCAGCATTTT. Together with reference TRBV28 and TRBJ1-5, the CDR3 gives the full variable domain: DVKVTQSSRYLVKRTGEKVFLECVQDMDHENMFWYRQDPGLGLRLIYFSYDVKMKEKGDIPEGYSVSREKKERFSLILESASTNQTSMYLCASSFSQRSNQPQHFGDGTRLSIL.

V usage is TRBV14 and J usage is TRBJ1-1; 7 positions agree with TRBD1. The CDR3 is made up of 17 amino acids. V gave up 0 bases and J gave up 5 bases; unmatched junction bases: 12. Germline CDR1 reads SGHDN; CDR2 reads FVKESK. In DNA form, the CDR3 reads TGTGCCAGCAGCCAAGATAAAACAGGGGTCTGGAAAACTGAAGCTTTCTTT. This codes for CASSQDKTGVWKTEAFF.

The rearrangement uses TRBV12-3 or TRBV12-4 and TRBJ2-3; possible D gene TRBD2, 6 bases. V was pared by 2 bases and J by 5 bases, with 8 bases between. This CDR3 has 13 amino acids. In nucleotides, the CDR3 is TGTGCCAGCAGTTTACTGGGGGGAGATACGCAGTATTTT. Translation: CASSLLGGDTQYF.

This clone was seen just once. This chain links TRBV4-1 with TRBJ1-6, with D maybe TRBD1 (5 bases). Trimming shortened V by 1 base and J by 11 bases, and 12 bases separated the two germline ends. The CDR3 covers 14 residues. Germline values: CDR1 MGHRA, CDR2 YSYEKL. CDR3 sequence (DNA): TGCGCCAGCAGCCAAGTAACAGGTCAGCCACCCCTCCACTTT. It codes for CASSQVTGQPPLHF.

The chain employs TRBV28 and TRBJ2-6, with D possibly called TRBD1 or TRBD2 (5 bases each). Trimming cost V 2 bases and J 2 bases, with 10 bases left between them. The CDR3 extends over 16 amino acids. Germline lookup yields CDR1 MDHEN and CDR2 SYDVKM. The CDR3 bases are TGTGCCAGCAGTTTAGGGGACGCTGCTGGGGCCAACGTCCTGACTTTC. This gives the protein CASSLGDAAGANVLTF.

The rearrangement links TRBV10-3 to TRBJ2-7; maybe TRBD1 (6 bases). With 6 bases removed from V and 3 bases from J, the gap between germline ends came to 12 bases. Germline loops: CDR1 ENHRY, CDR2 SYGVKD. This CDR3 has 13 residues. CDR3 in amino acids: CAISDDRNYEQYF. The DNA of the CDR3 is TGTGCCATCAGCGATGACAGGAACTACGAGCAGTACTTC.

V gene TRBV2 combines with J gene TRBJ2-7, with TRBD1 as a possible D gene (6 bases). The V gene's germline CDR1 is SNHLY and CDR2 FYNNEI. Trimming shortened V by 4 bases and J by 6 bases, and 13 bases separated the two germline ends. CDR3 size: 13 residues. The CDR3 sequence is CASSGQDSGEQYF. DNA for the CDR3: TGTGCCAGCAGTGGACAGGACTCAGGCGAGCAGTACTTC.

V usage is TRBV19 and J usage is TRBJ2-7, with 10 bases matching TRBD1. V shed 6 bases and J 0 bases; nucleotides not matched to a gene: 8. The CDR3 loop spans 16 amino acids. Germline-derived CDR1 and CDR2 are LNHDA and SQIVND (reference sequence). The CDR3 DNA follows: TGTGCCAGTAGGGGACAGGGGAGGGGAGGCTCCTACGAGCAGTACTTC. This translates into CASRGQGRGGSYEQYF. The full variable domain, completed using reference TRBV19 and TRBJ2-7, is DGGITQSPKYLFRKEGQNVTLSCEQNLNHDAMYWYRQDPGQGLRLIYYSQIVNDFQKGDIAEGYSVSREKKESFPLTVTSAQKNPTAFYLCASRGQGRGGSYEQYFGPGTRLTVT.

The DNA of the CDR3 is TGCGCCAGCGCGGGACAGGGGTACGAGACCCAGTACTTC. The encoded protein is CASAGQGYETQYF. The rearrangement joins TRBV10-2 to TRBJ2-5, with TRBD1 matching 10 bases. V trimming: 8 bases; J trimming: 5 bases; junction bases outside the gene matches: 5. The CDR3 is 13 amino acids. Germline-derived CDR1 and CDR2 are WSHSY and SAAADI.

The chain is built from TRBV27 and TRBJ1-5; 7 positions agree with TRBD1. With 6 bases clipped from V and 0 bases from J, the junction kept 5 bases outside the gene matches. The germline V gene encodes CDR1 MNHEY and CDR2 SMNVEV (reference sequence). This CDR3 is 15 amino acids long. In nucleotides, the CDR3 is TGTGCCAGCAGACCGACAGGGCTTAGCAATCAGCCCCAGCATTTT. Translation: CASRPTGLSNQPQHF.